The next 17 T cell receptor beta chains were all read from a single sample in a study of blood T cell repertoires in COVID-19. The data were produced by immunoSEQ multiplex PCR, yet TCRdb's version contains in-frame clones alone and is incomplete. Of 150,000 or so clones in the sample, approximately 92% were seen once. The sequenced sample was peripheral blood. The origin of the receptors is a woman aged 40 to 55 with acute or convalescent COVID-19.

V is TRBV5-6 and J is TRBJ2-2; tentatively, D is TRBD1 (6 bases). V lost 0 bases to trimming and J lost 6 bases, with 9 bases between them. The CDR3 runs to 14 residues. CDR1 and CDR2 (germline): SGHDT, YYEEEE. CDR3 sequence (DNA): TGTGCCAGCAGCTTGGGAACAGGGTCCGGGGAGCTGTTTTTT. Translation gives CASSLGTGSGELFF.

The chain is built from TRBV27 and TRBJ1-4; TRBD1 agrees at 8 bases. The CDR3 runs 14 residues. Trimming cost V 6 bases and J 10 bases; bases outside gene matches: 10. Germline CDR1 is MNHEY and CDR2 is SMNVEV (reference sequence). CDR3 DNA sequence: TGTGCCAGCAGACCGGGACAGGAAGGGCGAAAACTGTTTTTT. This sequence encodes CASRPGQEGRKLFF.

This clone was seen a single time. At one end the junction does not follow the germline gene, possibly because of a read error. V gene TRBV7-2 combines with J gene TRBJ2-5, with D perhaps TRBD2 (7 bases). Germline lookup yields CDR1 SGHTA and CDR2 FQGNSA. The length of the CDR3 is 16 residues. In DNA, the CDR3 is TGTGCCAGCAGCCTAGCCGGGGGGCGATGGCAAGAGACCCAGTACTTC. It yields the protein CASSLAGGRWQETQYF.

The chain couples TRBV4-1 to TRBJ2-1; TRBD2 is a possible D gene (6 bases). This CDR3 comprises 15 residues. Trimming took 4 bases from V and 9 from J, leaving 19 bases between them. The germline V gene encodes CDR1 MGHRA and CDR2 YSYEKL. The CDR3 protein is CASSLDPGGWGEQFF. In DNA form, the CDR3 reads TGCGCCAGCAGCCTAGACCCCGGGGGTTGGGGTGAGCAGTTCTTC.

The chain has TRBV11-3 and TRBJ2-7, with 11 bases aligning to TRBD2. V lost 2 bases and J lost 1; bases outside the gene matches: 1. The CDR3 extends over 15 amino acids. Germline-derived CDR1 and CDR2 are SGHNT and YENEEA. CDR3 amino acids: CASSLRLAGSYEQYF. CDR3 bases: TGTGCCAGCAGCTTACGACTAGCGGGGTCCTACGAGCAGTACTTC. The full variable domain, completed using reference TRBV11-3 and TRBJ2-7, is EAGVVQSPRYKIIEKKQPVAFWCNPISGHNTLYWYLQNLGQGPELLIRYENEEAVDDSQLPKDRFSAERLKGVDSTLKIQPAELGDSAVYLCASSLRLAGSYEQYFGPGTRLTVT.

This rearrangement joins TRBV7-7 to TRBJ2-7, with 9 bases aligning to TRBD1. The length of the CDR3 is 15 residues. V lost 4 bases to trimming and J lost 5 bases; unmatched junction nucleotides: 9. CDR1 and CDR2 (germline): SSHAT, FNYEAQ (reference sequence). The CDR3 protein is CASSSGTGTINEQYF. The CDR3 DNA is TGTGCCAGCAGCTCCGGGACAGGGACTATCAACGAGCAGTACTTC.

This clone came up once. This chain uses TRBV24-1 with TRBJ2-1; TRBD1 might be the D (5 bases). Germline V lookup: CDR1 KGHDR, CDR2 SFDVKD. CDR3 length: 17 amino acids. Trimming pared 3 bases from V and 0 bases from J, leaving 14 bases between. CDR3 in amino acids: CATSDVRSRVSYNEQFF. CDR3 sequence (DNA): TGTGCCACCAGTGATGTTAGATCCAGGGTCTCCTACAATGAGCAGTTCTTC.

The rearrangement uses TRBV6-5 and TRBJ1-5; no reliable D call. CDR3 length: 13 residues. The germline V and J ends were trimmed by 0 bases and 5 bases, with 5 bases remaining between them. Germline loops: CDR1 MNHEY, CDR2 SVGAGI. The CDR3 DNA reads TGTGCCAGCAGTTACTCTCCAGATCAGCCCCAGCATTTT. Encoded protein: CASSYSPDQPQHF.

The rearrangement joins TRBV2 to TRBJ1-2, with a weak D call TRBD1 (5 bases). This CDR3 region has 14 residues. V lost 9 bases, J lost 2 bases, and 16 bases lay in between. The germline V gene encodes CDR1 SNHLY and CDR2 FYNNEI. CDR3 nucleotide sequence: TGTGCCAGACTACGTCTGGGGCAGAACTATGGCTACACCTTC. This encodes CARLRLGQNYGYTF.

This chain joins TRBV5-1 and TRBJ2-7; 13 nucleotides align to TRBD2. V lost 4 bases to trimming and J lost 3 bases; unmatched junction nucleotides: 10. The germline V gene has CDR1 SGHRS and CDR2 YFSETQ. This CDR3 comprises 17 residues. The CDR3 loop is CASSEPGLAGSFYEQYF. DNA for the CDR3: TGCGCCAGCAGCGAACCGGGACTAGCGGGATCATTCTACGAGCAGTACTTC.

The chain has TRBV6-5 and TRBJ1-1; D gene uncertain. From germline, CDR1 is MNHEY and CDR2 SVGAGI. With 0 bases removed from V and 7 bases from J, the gap between germline ends came to 18 bases. This CDR3 has 16 amino acids. CDR3 DNA sequence: TGTGCCAGCAGTTACTCGGCAGGCGCCACCCTCTTTGAAGCTTTCTTT. Translating gives CASSYSAGATLFEAFF.

This rearrangement joins TRBV27 to TRBJ2-1; TRBD1 agrees at 9 bases. There are 17 residues in the CDR3. J gave up 2 bases and V 5 bases, and 10 bases lay outside the gene matches. CDR1 is MNHEY and CDR2 is SMNVEV in the germline V gene (reference sequence). The CDR3 here is CASSEGTGQGPYNEQFF. CDR3 nucleotide sequence: TGTGCCAGCAGTGAAGGAACGGGACAGGGACCCTACAATGAGCAGTTCTTC.

The chain uses TRBV6-5 and TRBJ1-2; 7 bases are a match to TRBD1. The CDR3 has 13 residues. The junction had 3 bases not matched to a gene; V was cut back by 6 bases and J by 2 bases. The germline V gene has CDR1 MNHEY and CDR2 SVGAGI. CDR3 nucleotide sequence: TGTGCCAGCAGGCCGACAGGGAACTATGGCTACACCTTC. The encoded protein is CASRPTGNYGYTF.

With regard to this clone: Germline and junction disagree at one end, which may indicate a read error. The V call is TRBV9, the J call TRBJ2-3, with 7 bases matching TRBD2. CDR1 and CDR2 from the germline V gene are SGDLS and YYNGEE. The CDR3 sequence is 19 residues long. CDR3 in amino acids: CASSPTPGLTDIPTDTQYF. Here the CDR3 DNA reads TGTGCTAGCAGCCCCACCCCGGGACTAACAGATATTCCAACAGATACGCAGTATTTT.

The V gene is TRBV20-1, the J gene TRBJ2-3, with 8 bases matching TRBD2. This CDR3 is 16 amino acids long. The trim removed 3 bases at V and 3 bases at J, leaving 11 bases unmatched. Germline V CDR1 and CDR2: DFQATT, SNEGSKA (reference sequence). As DNA, the CDR3 is TGCAGTGCTAGTGCTCGGGGGGGTACCGCGACAGATACGCAGTATTTT. This sequence encodes CSASARGGTATDTQYF.

Written as DNA, the CDR3 is TGTGCCAGCAACAGGGGCACTGAAGCTTTCTTT. Translated, it gives CASNRGTEAFF. The chain has TRBV12-3 or TRBV12-4 and TRBJ1-1, with 7 positions matching TRBD1. V was pared by 7 bases and J by 4 bases, with 0 bases of the junction left unmatched. CDR3 length: 11 amino acids.

The chain joins TRBV29-1 to TRBJ2-7, with unresolved D. Germline V CDR1 and CDR2: SQVTM, ANQGSEA. The CDR3 runs 14 residues. V was cut by 5 bases and J by 5 bases, with 19 bases left in between. The CDR3 region has the DNA TGCAGCGTTCTGGATCGAGGCCTGAGACACGAGCAGTACTTC. It yields the protein CSVLDRGLRHEQYF.